The entry that follows covers one TCR beta chain sequence. As yet, its antigen is unknown. Expressed TCRB transcripts were sequenced after all isolated RNA was converted to cDNA. Measured with immunoSEQ multiplex PCR; TCRdb has only the in-frame clones, and not every one. Here the sample spans 450,000 to 600,000 clones, approximately 30% being singletons. This CDR3 comprises 15 residues. Germline V gives CDR1 MNHEY, CDR2 SVGAGI. V gave up 0 bases and J gave up 3 bases, with 10 bases separating them. Blood was collected once per donor into heparin, averaging around 0.11 L. The data stem from a study of beta chain features in type 1 diabetes. Findings of the study overall: In type 1 diabetes patients, VDJ junctions had fewer insertions; deletions at these junctions were more frequent.

Input material: naive CD4+ T cells from blood. This TCR derives from a man aged 18 to 29 in good health. This sequence joins TRBV6-5 and TRBJ2-3; tentative D call: TRBD2 (5 bases). In DNA form, the CDR3 reads TGTGCCAGCAGTTACTCTGCCCGGGGAACAGATACGCAGTATTTT. Its protein is CASSYSARGTDTQYF.